This T cell receptor (beta chain) originates from a study of beta chain features in type 1 diabetes. Trimming took off 10 bases at V and 0 bases at J, with 18 bases between the two ends. The CDR3 is 15 amino acids. CDR1 is LNHDA and CDR2 is SQIVND in the germline V gene (reference sequence). Notes on the study in general: Resolution of whether HLA type affects TCRB rearrangement was not achieved here. The study found moderately but significantly shorter TCRB CDR3s in all four CD4+ subsets of Type 1 diabetes patients.

This clone was seen a few times. Antigen specificity is unknown. All of the isolated RNA was reverse transcribed, so expressed TCRB transcripts were sequenced. TCRdb's copy holds only in-frame clones and misses some; the assay was immunoSEQ multiplex PCR. Of 860,000 or so clones listed, 17% are singletons. The rearrangement joins TRBV19 to TRBJ1-2, with D perhaps TRBD1 (5 bases). This clonotype was sampled from a woman aged 18-29 years in good health. Sample: naive CD4+ T cells from blood. The CDR3 protein is CAKPAGILANYGYTF. The CDR3 coding sequence is TGTGCCAAACCCGCAGGGATATTAGCTAACTATGGCTACACCTTC. Combining the CDR3 with reference TRBV19 and TRBJ1-2 gives the whole variable domain DGGITQSPKYLFRKEGQNVTLSCEQNLNHDAMYWYRQDPGQGLRLIYYSQIVNDFQKGDIAEGYSVSREKKESFPLTVTSAQKNPTAFYLCAKPAGILANYGYTFGSGTRLTVV.